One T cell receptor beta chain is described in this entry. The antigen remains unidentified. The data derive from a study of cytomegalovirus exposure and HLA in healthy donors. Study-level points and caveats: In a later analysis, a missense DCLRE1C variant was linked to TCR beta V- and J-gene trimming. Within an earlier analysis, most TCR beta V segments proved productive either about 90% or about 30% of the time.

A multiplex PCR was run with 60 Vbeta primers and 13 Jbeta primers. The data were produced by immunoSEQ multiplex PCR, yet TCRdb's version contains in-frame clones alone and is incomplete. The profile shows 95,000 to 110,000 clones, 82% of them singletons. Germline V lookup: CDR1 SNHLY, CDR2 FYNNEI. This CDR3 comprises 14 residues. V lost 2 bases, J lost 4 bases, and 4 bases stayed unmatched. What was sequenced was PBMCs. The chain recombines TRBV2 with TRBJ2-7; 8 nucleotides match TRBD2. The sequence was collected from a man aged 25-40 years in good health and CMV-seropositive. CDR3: CASSETGGVYEQYF. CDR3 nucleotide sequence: TGTGCCAGCAGTGAAACCGGGGGGGTTTACGAGCAGTACTTC.